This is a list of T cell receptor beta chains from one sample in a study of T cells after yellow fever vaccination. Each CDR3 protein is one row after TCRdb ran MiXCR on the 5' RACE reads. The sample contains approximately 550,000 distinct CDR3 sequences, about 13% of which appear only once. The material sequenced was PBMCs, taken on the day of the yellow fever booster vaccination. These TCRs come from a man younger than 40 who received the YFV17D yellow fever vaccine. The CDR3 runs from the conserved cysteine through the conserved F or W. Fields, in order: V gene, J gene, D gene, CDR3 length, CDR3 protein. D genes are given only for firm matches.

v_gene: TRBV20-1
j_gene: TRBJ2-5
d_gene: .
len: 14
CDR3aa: CSPQPRTEMETQYF

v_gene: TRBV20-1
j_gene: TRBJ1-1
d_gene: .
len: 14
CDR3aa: CSARKVGFGTEAFF

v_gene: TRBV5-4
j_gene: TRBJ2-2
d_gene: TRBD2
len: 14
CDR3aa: CASSQGTITGELFF

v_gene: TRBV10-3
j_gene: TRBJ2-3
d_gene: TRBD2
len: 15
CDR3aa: CAIGTSGTSTDTQYF

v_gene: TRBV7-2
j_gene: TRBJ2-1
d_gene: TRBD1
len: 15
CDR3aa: CASSSRTGGLSEQFF

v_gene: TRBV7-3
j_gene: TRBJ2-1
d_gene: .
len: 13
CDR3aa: CASSSIEYNEQFF

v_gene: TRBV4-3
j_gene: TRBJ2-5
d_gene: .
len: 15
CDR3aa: CASSPGGTGQETQYF

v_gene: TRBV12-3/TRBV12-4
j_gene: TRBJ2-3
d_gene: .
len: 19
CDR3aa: CARVLRNLHKKYSTDTQYF

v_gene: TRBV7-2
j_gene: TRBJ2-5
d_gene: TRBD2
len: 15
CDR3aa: CASSRLAGVFETQYF

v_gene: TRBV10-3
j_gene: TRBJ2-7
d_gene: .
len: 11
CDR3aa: CAISYSDEQYF

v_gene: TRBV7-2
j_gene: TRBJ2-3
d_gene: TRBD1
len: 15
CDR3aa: CASSFPGTGGGTQYF

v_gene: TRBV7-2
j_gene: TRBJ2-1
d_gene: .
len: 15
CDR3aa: CASSSLASAYNEQFF

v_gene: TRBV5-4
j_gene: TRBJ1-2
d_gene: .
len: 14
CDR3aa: CASNVQGVGYGYTF

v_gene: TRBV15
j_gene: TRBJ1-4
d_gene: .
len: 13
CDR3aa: CATSRFQNRVPSF

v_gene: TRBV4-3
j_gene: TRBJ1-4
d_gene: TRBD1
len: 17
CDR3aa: CASSQHSGGAAYEKLFF

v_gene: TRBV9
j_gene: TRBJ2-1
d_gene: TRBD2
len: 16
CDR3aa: CASSPELATAHNEQFF

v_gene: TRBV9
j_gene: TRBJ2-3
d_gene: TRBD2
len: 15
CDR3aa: CASSPTSGSADTQYF

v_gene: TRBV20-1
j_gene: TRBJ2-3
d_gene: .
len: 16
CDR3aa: CSARVAGYLSTDTQYF

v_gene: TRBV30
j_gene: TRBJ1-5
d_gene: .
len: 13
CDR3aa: CASAASINQPQHF

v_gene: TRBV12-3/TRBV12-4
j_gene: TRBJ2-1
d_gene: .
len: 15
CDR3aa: CATTEVQVGYNEQFF

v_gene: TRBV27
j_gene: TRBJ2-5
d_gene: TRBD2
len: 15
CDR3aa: CAGPTAGALAETQYF

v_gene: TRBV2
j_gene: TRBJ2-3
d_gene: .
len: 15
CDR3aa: CASSEQRTESATQYF

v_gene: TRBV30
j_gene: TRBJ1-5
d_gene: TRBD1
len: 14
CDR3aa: CASSGTGNNQPQHF

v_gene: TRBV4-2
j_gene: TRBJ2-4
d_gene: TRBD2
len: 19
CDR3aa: CASSLTPGLAGGAKNIQYF

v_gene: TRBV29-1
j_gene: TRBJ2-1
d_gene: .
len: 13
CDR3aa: CSVPVVRGNEQFF

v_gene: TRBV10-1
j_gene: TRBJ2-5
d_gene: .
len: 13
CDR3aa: CASSEGGRETQYF

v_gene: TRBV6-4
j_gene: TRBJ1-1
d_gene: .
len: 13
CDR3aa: CASSFRQDTEAFF

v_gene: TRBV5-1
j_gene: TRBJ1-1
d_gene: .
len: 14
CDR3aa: CASSPDTINTEAFF

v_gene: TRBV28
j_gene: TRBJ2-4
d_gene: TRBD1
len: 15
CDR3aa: CASTLRDRESSIQYF

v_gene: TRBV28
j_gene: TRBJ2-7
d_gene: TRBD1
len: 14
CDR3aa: CASSFLTGHNEQYF

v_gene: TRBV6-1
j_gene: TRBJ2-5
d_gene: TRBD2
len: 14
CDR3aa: CASRRSGGQETQYF

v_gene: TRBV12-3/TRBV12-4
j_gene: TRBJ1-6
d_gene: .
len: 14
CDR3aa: CASSAGTEGSPLHF

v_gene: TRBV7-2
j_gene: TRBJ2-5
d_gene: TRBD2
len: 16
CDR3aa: CASSLLSRAGAGTQYF

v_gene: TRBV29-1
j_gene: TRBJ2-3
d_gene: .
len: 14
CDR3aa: CSVFGRFSTDTQYF

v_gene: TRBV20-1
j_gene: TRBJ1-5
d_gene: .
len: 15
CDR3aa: CSATNFRDGNQPQHF

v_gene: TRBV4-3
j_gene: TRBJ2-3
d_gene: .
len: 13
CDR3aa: CASSQGERDTQYF

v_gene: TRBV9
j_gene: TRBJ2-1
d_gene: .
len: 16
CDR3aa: CASSKLSPSSYNEQFF